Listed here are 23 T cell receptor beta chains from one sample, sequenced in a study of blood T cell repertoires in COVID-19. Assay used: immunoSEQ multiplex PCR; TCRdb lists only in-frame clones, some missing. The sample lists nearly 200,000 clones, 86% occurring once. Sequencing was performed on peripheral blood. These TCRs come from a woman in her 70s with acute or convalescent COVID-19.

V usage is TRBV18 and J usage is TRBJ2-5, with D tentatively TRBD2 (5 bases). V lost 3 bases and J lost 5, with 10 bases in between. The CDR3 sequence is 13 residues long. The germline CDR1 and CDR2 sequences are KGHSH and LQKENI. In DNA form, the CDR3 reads TGTGCCAGCTCACCCCGGAGGTGGGAGACCCAGTACTTC. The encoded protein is CASSPRRWETQYF.

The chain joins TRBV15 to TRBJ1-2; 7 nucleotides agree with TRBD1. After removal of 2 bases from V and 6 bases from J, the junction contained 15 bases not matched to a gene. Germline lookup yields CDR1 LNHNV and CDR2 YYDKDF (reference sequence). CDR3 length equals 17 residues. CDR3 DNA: TGTGCCACCAGCAGAACCCTCGACAGGGTTAATTTCAATGGCTACACCTTC. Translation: CATSRTLDRVNFNGYTF.

The DNA of the CDR3 is TGTGCCAGCAGCCTATCTAGCGGGAGAGGGGGGAGGAATGAGCAGTTCTTC. This sequence encodes CASSLSSGRGGRNEQFF. V is TRBV7-9 and J is TRBJ2-1; 10 nucleotides line up with TRBD2. There are 17 residues in the CDR3. Per the germline V gene, CDR1 is SEHNR and CDR2 is FQNEAQ (reference sequence). J was trimmed by 7 bases and V by 5 bases; bases with no gene match: 14. Complete variable domain (other parts from reference TRBV7-9 and TRBJ2-1): DTGVSQNPRHKITKRGQNVTFRCDPISEHNRLYWYRQTLGQGPEFLTYFQNEAQLEKSRLLSDRFSAERPKGSFSTLEIQRTEQGDSAMYLCASSLSSGRGGRNEQFFGPGTRLTVL.

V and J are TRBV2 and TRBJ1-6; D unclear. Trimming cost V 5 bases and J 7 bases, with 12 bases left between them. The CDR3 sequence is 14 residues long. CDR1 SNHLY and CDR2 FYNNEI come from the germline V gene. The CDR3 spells CASSLRTENSPLHF. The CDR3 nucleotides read TGTGCCAGCAGTCTAAGAACAGAGAATTCACCCCTCCACTTT.

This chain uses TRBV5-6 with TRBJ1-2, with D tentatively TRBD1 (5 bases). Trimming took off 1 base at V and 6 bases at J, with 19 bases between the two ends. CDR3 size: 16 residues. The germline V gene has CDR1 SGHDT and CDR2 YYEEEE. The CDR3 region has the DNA TGTGCCAGCAGCTTGCCCCGGACAAGGGACTTGAATGGCTACACCTTC. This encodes CASSLPRTRDLNGYTF.

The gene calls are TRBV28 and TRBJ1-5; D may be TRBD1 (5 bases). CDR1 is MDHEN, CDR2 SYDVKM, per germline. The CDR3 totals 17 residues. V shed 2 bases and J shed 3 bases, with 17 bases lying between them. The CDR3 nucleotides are TGTGCCAGCAGTTTACCCCGGGTGGGGGGATCCAATCAGCCCCAGCATTTT. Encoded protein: CASSLPRVGGSNQPQHF.

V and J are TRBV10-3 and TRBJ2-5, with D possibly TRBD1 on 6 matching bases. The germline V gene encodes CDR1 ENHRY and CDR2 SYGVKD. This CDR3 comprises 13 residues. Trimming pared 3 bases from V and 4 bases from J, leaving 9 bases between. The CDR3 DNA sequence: TGTGCCATCAGTGAATCAGGGGCAGAGACCCAGTACTTC. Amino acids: CAISESGAETQYF.

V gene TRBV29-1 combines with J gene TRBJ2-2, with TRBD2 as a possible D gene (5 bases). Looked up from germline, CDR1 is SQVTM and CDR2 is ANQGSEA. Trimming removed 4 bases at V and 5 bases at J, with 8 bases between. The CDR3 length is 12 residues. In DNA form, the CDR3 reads TGCAGCGTTGGTCCGGGGACCGGGGAGCTGTTTTTT. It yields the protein CSVGPGTGELFF.

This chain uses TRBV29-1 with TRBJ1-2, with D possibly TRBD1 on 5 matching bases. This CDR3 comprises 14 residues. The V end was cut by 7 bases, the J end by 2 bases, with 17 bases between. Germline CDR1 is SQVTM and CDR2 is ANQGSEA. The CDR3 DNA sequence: TGCAGCGCCATCGTGGGCCGGGGGAACTATGGCTACACCTTC. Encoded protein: CSAIVGRGNYGYTF.

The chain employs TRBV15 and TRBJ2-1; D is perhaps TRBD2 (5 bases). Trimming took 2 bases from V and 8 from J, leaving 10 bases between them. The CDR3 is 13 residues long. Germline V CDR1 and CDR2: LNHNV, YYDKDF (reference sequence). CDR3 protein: CATSRSGFDEQFF. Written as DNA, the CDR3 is TGTGCCACCAGCAGATCGGGGTTCGATGAGCAGTTCTTC.

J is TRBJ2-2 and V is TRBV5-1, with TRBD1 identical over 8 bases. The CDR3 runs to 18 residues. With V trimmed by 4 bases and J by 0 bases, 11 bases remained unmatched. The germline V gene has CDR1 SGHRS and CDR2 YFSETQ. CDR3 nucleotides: TGCGCCAGCAGCATCCAGGGGGCCTTACTTACGAACACCGGGGAGCTGTTTTTT. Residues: CASSIQGALLTNTGELFF. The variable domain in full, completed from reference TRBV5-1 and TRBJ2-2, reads KAGVTQTPRYLIKTRGQQVTLSCSPISGHRSVSWYQQTPGQGLQFLFEYFSETQRNKGNFPGRFSGRQFSNSRSEMNVSTLELGDSALYLCASSIQGALLTNTGELFFGEGSRLTVL.

The CDR3 DNA follows: TGCGCCAGCAGTCCGGGACAGGGGATTTGGGGAATGGATAATTCACCCCTCCACTTT. Protein product: CASSPGQGIWGMDNSPLHF. The rearrangement links TRBV10-1 to TRBJ1-6; 10 bases map to TRBD1. Trimming took 5 bases from V and 5 from J; bases not matched to a gene: 15. The CDR3 extends over 19 amino acids. Germline V lookup: CDR1 WNHNN, CDR2 SYGVQD (reference sequence).

The CDR3 DNA reads as TGTGCTAGTGGTCAGGCGAGTGGCGGGGTGGGTAGCACTGAAGCTTTCTTT. As protein: CASGQASGGVGSTEAFF. The V gene is TRBV12-5, the J gene TRBJ1-1; D is undetermined. This CDR3 contains 17 residues. CDR1 LGHNT and CDR2 FRNRAP come from the germline V gene. The V and J ends lost 5 bases and 4 bases respectively, with 23 bases between them.

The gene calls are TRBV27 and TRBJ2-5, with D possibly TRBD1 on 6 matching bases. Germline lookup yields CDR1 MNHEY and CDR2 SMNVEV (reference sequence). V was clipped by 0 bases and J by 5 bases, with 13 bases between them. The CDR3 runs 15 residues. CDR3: CASSLSAGTTETQYF. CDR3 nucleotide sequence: TGTGCCAGCAGTTTATCCGCCGGGACAACGGAGACCCAGTACTTC.

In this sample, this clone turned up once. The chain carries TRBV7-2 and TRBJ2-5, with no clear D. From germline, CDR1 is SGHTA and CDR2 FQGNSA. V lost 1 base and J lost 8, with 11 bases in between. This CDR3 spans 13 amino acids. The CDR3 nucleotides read TGTGCCAGCAGCTTAGTCCTAGATGAAACCCAGTACTTC. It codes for CASSLVLDETQYF.

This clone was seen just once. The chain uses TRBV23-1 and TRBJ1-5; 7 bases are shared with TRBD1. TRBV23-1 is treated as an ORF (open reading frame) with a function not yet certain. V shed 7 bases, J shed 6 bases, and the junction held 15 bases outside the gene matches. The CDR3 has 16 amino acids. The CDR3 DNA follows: TGCGCCAGCACCGACCCCCTGGGCAGGGGGATTCAGCCCCAGCATTTT. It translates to CASTDPLGRGIQPQHF.

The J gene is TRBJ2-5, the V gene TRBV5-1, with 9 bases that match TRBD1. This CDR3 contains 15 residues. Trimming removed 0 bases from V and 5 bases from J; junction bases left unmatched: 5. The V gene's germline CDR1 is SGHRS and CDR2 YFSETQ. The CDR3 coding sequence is TGCGCCAGCAGCTTGGGGACAGGGGTGGGCGAGACCCAGTACTTC. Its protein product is CASSLGTGVGETQYF.

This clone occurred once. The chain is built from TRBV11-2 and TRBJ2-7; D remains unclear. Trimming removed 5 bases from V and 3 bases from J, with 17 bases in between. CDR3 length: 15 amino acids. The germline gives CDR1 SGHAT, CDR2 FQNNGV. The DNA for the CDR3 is TGTGCCAGCAGCCCTGAACGACTGCCCCTCTACGAGCAGTACTTC. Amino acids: CASSPERLPLYEQYF.

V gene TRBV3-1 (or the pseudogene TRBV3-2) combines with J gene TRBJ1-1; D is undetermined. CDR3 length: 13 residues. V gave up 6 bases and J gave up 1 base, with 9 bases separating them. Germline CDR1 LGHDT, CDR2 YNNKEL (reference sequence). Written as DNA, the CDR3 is TGTGCCAGCAGGGAAAGAGGGAACACTGAAGCTTTCTTT. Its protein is CASRERGNTEAFF.

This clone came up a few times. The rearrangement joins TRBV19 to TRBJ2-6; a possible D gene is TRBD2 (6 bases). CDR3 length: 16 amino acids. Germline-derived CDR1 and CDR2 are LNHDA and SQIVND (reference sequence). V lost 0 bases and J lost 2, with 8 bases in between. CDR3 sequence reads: CASSIDSGPGANVLTF. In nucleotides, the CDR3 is TGTGCCAGTAGTATAGATAGCGGTCCTGGGGCCAACGTCCTGACTTTC.

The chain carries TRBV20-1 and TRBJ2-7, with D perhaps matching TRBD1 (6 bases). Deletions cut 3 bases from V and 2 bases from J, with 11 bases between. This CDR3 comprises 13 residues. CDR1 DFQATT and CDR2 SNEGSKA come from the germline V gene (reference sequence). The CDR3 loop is CSASSGAAYEQYF. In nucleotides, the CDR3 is TGCAGTGCTAGTTCAGGGGCGGCCTACGAGCAGTACTTC.

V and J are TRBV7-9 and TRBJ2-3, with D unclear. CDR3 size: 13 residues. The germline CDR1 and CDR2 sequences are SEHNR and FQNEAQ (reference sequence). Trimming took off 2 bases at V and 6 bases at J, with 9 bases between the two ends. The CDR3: CASSLPPPDTQYF. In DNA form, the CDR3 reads TGTGCCAGCAGCTTACCCCCCCCTGATACGCAGTATTTT.

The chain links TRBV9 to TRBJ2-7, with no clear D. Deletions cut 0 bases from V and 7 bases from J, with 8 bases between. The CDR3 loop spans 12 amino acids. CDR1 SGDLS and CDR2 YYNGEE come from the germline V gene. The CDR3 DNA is TGTGCCAGCAGCGTAGATAACGGGGAGCAGTACTTC. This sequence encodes CASSVDNGEQYF.